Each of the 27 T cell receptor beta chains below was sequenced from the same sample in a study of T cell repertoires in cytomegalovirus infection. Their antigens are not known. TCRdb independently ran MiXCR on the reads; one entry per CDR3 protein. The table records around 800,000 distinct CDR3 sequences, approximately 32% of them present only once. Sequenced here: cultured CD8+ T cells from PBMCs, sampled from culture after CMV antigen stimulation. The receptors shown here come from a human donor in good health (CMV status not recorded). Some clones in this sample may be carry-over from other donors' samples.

CDR3 in amino acids: CASSLQSVNSYEQYF. As DNA, the CDR3 is TGCGCCAGCAGCTTGCAGTCGGTAAACTCCTACGAGCAGTACTTC. The chain joins TRBV5-1 to TRBJ2-7, with D unclear. The V and J ends lost 1 base and 0 bases respectively, with 11 bases between them. Germline CDR1 SGHRS, CDR2 YFSETQ. This CDR3 contains 15 residues. The full variable domain, in which reference TRBV5-1 and TRBJ2-7 provide the parts outside the CDR3, is KAGVTQTPRYLIKTRGQQVTLSCSPISGHRSVSWYQQTPGQGLQFLFEYFSETQRNKGNFPGRFSGRQFSNSRSEMNVSTLELGDSALYLCASSLQSVNSYEQYFGPGTRLTVT.

The CDR3: CASSFFRGSSYNEQFF. The CDR3 nucleotides read TGTGCCAGCAGTTTCTTTCGGGGGAGCTCCTACAATGAGCAGTTCTTC. The V and J genes are TRBV6-6 and TRBJ2-1; a weak D match, TRBD2 (6 bases). Looked up from germline, CDR1 is MNHNY and CDR2 is SVGAGI (reference sequence). CDR3 size: 16 residues. V was shortened by 4 bases and J by 0 bases, with 13 bases between the two germline ends.

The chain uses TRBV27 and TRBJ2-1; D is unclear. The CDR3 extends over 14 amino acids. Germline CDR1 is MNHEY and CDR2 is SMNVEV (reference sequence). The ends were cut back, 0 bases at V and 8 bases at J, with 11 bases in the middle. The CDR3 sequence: CASSLSPVRDEQFF. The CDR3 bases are TGTGCCAGCAGTTTATCCCCCGTGCGTGATGAGCAGTTCTTC.

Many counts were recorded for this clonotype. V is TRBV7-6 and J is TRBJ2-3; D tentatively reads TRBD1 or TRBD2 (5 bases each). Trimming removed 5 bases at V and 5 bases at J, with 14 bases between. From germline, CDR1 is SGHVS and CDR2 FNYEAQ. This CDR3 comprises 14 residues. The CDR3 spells CASSPQGGRDTQYF. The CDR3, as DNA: TGTGCCAGCAGCCCCCAGGGTGGGAGAGATACGCAGTATTTT.

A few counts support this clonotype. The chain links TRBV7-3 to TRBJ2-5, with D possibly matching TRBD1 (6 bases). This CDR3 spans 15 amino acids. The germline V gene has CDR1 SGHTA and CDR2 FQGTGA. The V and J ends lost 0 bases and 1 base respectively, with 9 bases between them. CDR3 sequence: CASSLTRGPQETQYF. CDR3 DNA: TGTGCCAGCAGCTTAACCAGGGGCCCCCAAGAGACCCAGTACTTC.

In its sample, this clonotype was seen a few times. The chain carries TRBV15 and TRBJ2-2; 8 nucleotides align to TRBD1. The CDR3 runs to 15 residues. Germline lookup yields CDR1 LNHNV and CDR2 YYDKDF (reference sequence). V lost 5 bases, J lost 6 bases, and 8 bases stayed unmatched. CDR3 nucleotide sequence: TGTGCCACCAGCGGTACAGGGGGTGGGCCCGGGGAGCTGTTTTTT. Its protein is CATSGTGGGPGELFF. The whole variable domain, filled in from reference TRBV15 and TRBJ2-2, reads DAMVIQNPRYQVTQFGKPVTLSCSQTLNHNVMYWYQQKSSQAPKLLFHYYDKDFNNEADTPDNFQSRRPNTSFCFLDIRSPGLGDTAMYLCATSGTGGGPGELFFGEGSRLTVL.

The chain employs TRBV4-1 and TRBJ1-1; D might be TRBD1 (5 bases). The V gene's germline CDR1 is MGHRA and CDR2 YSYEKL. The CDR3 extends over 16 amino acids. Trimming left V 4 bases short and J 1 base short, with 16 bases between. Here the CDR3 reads CASSPQGGISNTEAFF. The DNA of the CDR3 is TGCGCCAGCAGCCCGCAGGGCGGGATCTCGAACACTGAAGCTTTCTTT.

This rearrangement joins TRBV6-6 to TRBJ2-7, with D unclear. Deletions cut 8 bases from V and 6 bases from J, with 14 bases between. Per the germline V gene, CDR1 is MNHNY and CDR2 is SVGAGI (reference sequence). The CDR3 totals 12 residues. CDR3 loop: CASADARLEQYF. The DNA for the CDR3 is TGTGCCAGCGCCGACGCCCGGCTCGAGCAGTACTTC.

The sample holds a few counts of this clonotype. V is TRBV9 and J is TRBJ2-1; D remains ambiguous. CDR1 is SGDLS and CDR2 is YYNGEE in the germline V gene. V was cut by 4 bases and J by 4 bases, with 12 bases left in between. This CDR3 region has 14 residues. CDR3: CASSPSTPYNEQFF. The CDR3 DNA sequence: TGTGCCAGCAGCCCAAGTACCCCGTACAATGAGCAGTTCTTC. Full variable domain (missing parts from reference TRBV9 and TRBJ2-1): DSGVTQTPKHLITATGQRVTLRCSPRSGDLSVYWYQQSLDQGLQFLIQYYNGEERAKGNILERFSAQQFPDLHSELNLSSLELGDSALYFCASSPSTPYNEQFFGPGTRLTVL.

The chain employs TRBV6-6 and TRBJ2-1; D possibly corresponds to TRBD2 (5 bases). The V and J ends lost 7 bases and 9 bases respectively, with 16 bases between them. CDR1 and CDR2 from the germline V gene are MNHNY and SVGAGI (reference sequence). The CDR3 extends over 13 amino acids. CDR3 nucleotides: TGTGCCAGCACCCCGGGCCCTCGGGGTGAGCAGTTCTTC. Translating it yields CASTPGPRGEQFF.

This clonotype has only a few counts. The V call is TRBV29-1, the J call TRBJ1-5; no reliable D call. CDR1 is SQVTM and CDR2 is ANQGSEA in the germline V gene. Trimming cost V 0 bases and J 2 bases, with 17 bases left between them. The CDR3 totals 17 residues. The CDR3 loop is CSVEDGLGPGGNQPQHF. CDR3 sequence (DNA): TGCAGCGTTGAAGATGGCCTTGGACCCGGGGGCAATCAGCCCCAGCATTTT.

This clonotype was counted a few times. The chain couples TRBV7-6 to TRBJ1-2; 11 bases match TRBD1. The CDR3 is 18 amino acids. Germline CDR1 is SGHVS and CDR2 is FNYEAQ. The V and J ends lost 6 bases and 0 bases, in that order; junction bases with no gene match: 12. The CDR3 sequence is CASSSAPGQGASNYGYTF. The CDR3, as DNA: TGTGCCAGCAGTTCCGCCCCTGGACAGGGGGCTTCTAACTATGGCTACACCTTC.

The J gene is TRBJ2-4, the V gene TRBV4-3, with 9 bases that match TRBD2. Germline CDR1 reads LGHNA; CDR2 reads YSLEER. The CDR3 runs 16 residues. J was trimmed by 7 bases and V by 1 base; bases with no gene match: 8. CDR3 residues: CASSQGSGGPRNIQYF. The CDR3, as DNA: TGCGCCAGCAGCCAAGGGAGCGGGGGGCCCCGGAACATTCAGTACTTC.

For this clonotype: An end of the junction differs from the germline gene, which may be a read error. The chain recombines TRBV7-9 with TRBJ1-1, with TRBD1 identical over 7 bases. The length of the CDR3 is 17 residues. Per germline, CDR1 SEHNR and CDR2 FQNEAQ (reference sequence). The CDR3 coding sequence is TGTGCCAGCAGCGCATGGGACAGTGGACTGGCGGACACTGGAGCTTTCTTT. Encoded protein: CASSAWDSGLADTGAFF.

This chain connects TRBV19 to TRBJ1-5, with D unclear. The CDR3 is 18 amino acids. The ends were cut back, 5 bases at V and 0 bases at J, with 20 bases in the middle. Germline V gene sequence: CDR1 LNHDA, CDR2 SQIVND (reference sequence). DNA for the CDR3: TGTGCCAGTAGTTTCGACCATAGGGAAACCGATAGCAATCAGCCCCAGCATTTT. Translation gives CASSFDHRETDSNQPQHF. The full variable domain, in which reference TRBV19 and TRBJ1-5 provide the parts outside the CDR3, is DGGITQSPKYLFRKEGQNVTLSCEQNLNHDAMYWYRQDPGQGLRLIYYSQIVNDFQKGDIAEGYSVSREKKESFPLTVTSAQKNPTAFYLCASSFDHRETDSNQPQHFGDGTRLSIL.

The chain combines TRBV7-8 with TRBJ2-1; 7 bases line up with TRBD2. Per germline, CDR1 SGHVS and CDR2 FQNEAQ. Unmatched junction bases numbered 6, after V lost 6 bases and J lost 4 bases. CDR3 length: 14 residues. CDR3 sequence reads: CASRVTSLYNEQFF. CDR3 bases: TGTGCCAGCAGGGTGACTAGCCTTTACAATGAGCAGTTCTTC.

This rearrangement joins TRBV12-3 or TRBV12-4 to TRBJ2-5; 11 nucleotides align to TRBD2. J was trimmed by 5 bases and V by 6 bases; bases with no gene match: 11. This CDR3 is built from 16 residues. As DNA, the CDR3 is TGTGCCAGCAGCTTGACTCTAGCGGGGGGTTCGGAGACCCAGTACTTC. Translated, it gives CASSLTLAGGSETQYF.

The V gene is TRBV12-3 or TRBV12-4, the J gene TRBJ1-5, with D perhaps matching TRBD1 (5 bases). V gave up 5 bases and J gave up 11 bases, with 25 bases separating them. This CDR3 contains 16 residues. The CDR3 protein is CASSPVLRRVIWTQHF. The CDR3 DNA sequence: TGTGCCAGCAGTCCCGTTTTGCGCAGGGTAATCTGGACCCAGCATTTT.

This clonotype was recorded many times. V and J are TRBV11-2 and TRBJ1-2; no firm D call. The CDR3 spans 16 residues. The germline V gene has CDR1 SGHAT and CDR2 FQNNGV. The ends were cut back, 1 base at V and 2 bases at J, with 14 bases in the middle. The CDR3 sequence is CASSLVPAVPNYGYTF. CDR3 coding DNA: TGTGCCAGCAGCTTAGTGCCTGCAGTTCCGAACTATGGCTACACCTTC.

The CDR3 here is CASTPAGAEETQYF. The CDR3 bases are TGTGCCAGCACACCTGCGGGGGCCGAAGAGACCCAGTACTTC. The V and J genes are TRBV12-3 or TRBV12-4 and TRBJ2-5, with a weak D call TRBD2 (7 bases). V lost 7 bases and J lost 3, with 15 bases in between. This CDR3 is 14 amino acids long.

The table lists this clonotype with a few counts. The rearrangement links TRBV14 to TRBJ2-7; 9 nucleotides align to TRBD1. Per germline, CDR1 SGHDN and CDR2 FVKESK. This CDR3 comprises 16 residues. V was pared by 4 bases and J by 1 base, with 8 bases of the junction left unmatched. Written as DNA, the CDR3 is TGTGCCAGCAGCCCCGGGACAGGGAAGGCTTCCTACGAGCAGTACTTC. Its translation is CASSPGTGKASYEQYF. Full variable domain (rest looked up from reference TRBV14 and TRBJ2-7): EAGVTQFPSHSVIEKGQTVTLRCDPISGHDNLYWYRRVMGKEIKFLLHFVKESKQDESGMPNNRFLAERTGGTYSTLKVQPAELEDSGVYFCASSPGTGKASYEQYFGPGTRLTVT.

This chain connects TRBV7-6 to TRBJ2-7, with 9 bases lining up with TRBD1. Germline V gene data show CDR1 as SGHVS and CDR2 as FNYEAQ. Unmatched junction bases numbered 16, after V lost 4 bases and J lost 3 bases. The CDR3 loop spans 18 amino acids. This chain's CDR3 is CASSSYSTQGADFYEQYF. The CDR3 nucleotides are TGTGCCAGCAGCTCCTACTCCACACAGGGGGCGGATTTCTACGAGCAGTACTTC.

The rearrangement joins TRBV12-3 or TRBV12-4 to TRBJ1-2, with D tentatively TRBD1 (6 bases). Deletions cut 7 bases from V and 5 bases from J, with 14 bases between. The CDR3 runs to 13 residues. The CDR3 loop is CASTEGVAYGYTF. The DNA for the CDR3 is TGTGCCAGCACCGAGGGGGTGGCTTATGGCTACACCTTC.

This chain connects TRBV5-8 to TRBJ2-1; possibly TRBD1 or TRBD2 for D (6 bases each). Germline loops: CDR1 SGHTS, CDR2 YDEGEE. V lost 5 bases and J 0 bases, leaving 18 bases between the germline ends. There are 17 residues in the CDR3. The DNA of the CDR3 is TGTGCCAGCAGTTGGGACAATTCGGGGGCCTCCTACAATGAGCAGTTCTTC. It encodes CASSWDNSGASYNEQFF.

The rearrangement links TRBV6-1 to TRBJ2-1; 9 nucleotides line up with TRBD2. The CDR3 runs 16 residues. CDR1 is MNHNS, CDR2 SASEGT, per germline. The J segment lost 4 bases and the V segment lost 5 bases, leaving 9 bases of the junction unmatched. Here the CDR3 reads CASSPMRAGGYNEQFF. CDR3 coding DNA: TGTGCCAGCAGTCCCATGAGAGCGGGGGGATACAATGAGCAGTTCTTC.

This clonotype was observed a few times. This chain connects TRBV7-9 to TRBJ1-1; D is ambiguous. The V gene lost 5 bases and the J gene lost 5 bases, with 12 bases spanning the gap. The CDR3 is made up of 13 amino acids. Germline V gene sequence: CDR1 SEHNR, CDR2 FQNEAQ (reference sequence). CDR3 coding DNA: TGTGCCAGCAGCCCCCCCGGTATGACTGAAGCTTTCTTT. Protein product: CASSPPGMTEAFF.

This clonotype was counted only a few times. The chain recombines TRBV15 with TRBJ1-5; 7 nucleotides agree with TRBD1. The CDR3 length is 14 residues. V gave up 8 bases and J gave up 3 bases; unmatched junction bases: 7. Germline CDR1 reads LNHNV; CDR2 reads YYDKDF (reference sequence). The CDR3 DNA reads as TGTGCCACCTTTTCAGGGGGTTACAATCAGCCCCAGCATTTT. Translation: CATFSGGYNQPQHF.